This entry features one TCR beta chain sequence. Its antigen is still unknown. The record originates from a study of cytomegalovirus exposure and HLA in healthy donors. Study observations and caveats: When presence/absence was analysed, sequencing depth was taken to be roughly uniform across donors. A prior analysis recorded that most TCR beta V segments were productive about 87% or about 30% of the time. With further analysis later on, most CMV-associated TCR beta chains appeared HLA-restricted.

Use of 60 Vbeta and 13 Jbeta primers characterized the PCR. Sequenced by immunoSEQ multiplex PCR; TCRdb stores in-frame clones only, minus some. The sample consists of approximately 150,000 clones, 85% of them appearing once. Germline CDR1 and CDR2: MNHEY and SVGAGI. With 2 bases removed from V and 7 bases from J, the gap between germline ends came to 8 bases. This CDR3 has 13 amino acids. Healthy bone marrow donors supplied every sample. Sequencing used PBMCs. The source is a man aged 30 to 39 in good health and CMV-seropositive. The rearrangement links TRBV6-5 to TRBJ1-4; D remains ambiguous. DNA for the CDR3: TGTGCCAGCAGTTACCGACGGGGTGAAAAACTGTTTTTT. It is translated as CASSYRRGEKLFF.